The sequence of this TCR beta chain was determined in a study of blood T cell repertoires in COVID-19. Looking at the study overall: Sources were T cells, B-cell-depleted T cells, or PBMCs; the material itself was cDNA or gDNA.

Germline assignment: CDR1 MNHEY and CDR2 SVGAGI. This CDR3 has 15 amino acids. Trimming removed 6 bases from V and 1 base from J; junction bases left unmatched: 4. Per the original data handling: Reference gene primer amplification yielded estimated nucleated cell counts. Data came from immunoSEQ multiplex PCR; TCRdb stores just in-frame clones and leaves some out. V, J and clone size are taken as reported in that table, and D and trimming were inferred from the DNA itself. The table lists fewer than 200,000 clones, roughly nine tenths of them singletons. The sequenced sample consisted of peripheral blood. The sequence was obtained from a man aged 55 to 70 with active or convalescent COVID-19. The rearrangement links TRBV6-5 to TRBJ2-3; TRBD1 aligns across 10 bases. The CDR3 reads CASRTGQGRTDTQYF. The DNA of the CDR3 is TGTGCCAGCAGGACGGGACAGGGGCGCACAGATACGCAGTATTTT.